This TCR beta chain was retrieved from a study of graft-versus-host responses after intestinal transplantation. Study as a whole: All of the recipients had induction that used anti-thymocyte globulin, then tacrolimus and steroids for approximately 3 years. Study-level points and caveats: Among recipient marrow samples, GvH clones were found; some appeared first in ileum or blood. The study associated peak circulating GvH clone levels with early post-transplant HvG declines.

Points on this clone: Its antigen is not known.

The protocol was immunoSEQ multiplex PCR, while the TCRdb copy is restricted to in-frame clones and leaves out a portion. The sample has over 120,000 clones, approximately 91% seen once; the top ten hold roughly 0.19%. The CDR3 loop spans 15 amino acids. Between the trimmed V and J ends, which lost 7 bases and 3 bases, there was a span of 18 bases. Germline V gene sequence: CDR1 MDHEN, CDR2 SYDVKM. The sample here was unstimulated CD4+ T cells sorted from spleen or lymph node cells, taken before intestinal transplant. The chain has TRBV28 and TRBJ1-1, with a tentative D call TRBD1 (5 bases). The source of this sequence is a human donor who received an intestinal transplant. CDR3 nucleotide sequence: TGTGCCAGCACCCCCGGGCGGGGCCTGGACACTGAAGCTTTCTTT. It translates to CASTPGRGLDTEAFF.